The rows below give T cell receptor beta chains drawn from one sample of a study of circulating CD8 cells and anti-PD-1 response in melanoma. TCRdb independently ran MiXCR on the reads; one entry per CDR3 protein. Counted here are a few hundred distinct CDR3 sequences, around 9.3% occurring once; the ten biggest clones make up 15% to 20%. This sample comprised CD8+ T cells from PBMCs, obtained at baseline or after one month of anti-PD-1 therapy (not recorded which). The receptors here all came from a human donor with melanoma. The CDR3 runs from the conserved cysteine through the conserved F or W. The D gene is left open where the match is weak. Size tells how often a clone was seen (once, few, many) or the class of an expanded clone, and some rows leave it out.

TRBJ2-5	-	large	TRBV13	TGTGCCAGCAGCTCACGGGACCGGGGGCTGCAAGAGACCCAGTACTTC	CASSSRDRGLQETQYF
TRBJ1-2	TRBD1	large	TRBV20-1	TGCAGTGCTGGAACCGGGACAGGGAACTATGGCTACACCTTC	CSAGTGTGNYGYTF
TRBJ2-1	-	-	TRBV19	TGTGCCAGTAGTATAGATCCTGTGGAGGTGGCCTACAATGAGCAGTTCTTC	CASSIDPVEVAYNEQFF
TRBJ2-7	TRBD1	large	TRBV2	TGTGCATCAAATCTGATTCAAGGACAGGGGAGGAGGACCTACGAGCAGTACTTC	CASNLIQGQGRRTYEQYF
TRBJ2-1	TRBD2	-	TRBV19	TGTGCCAGTAGTAAGACTAGCGGGGACTACAGTGAGCAGTTCTTC	CASSKTSGDYSEQFF
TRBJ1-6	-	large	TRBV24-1	TGTGCCACCGCCGTCCCCGACCGGCAGGGGAGTTTATATTTCGGTTCACCCCTCCACTTT	CATAVPDRQGSLYFGSPLHF
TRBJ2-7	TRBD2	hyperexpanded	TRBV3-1	TGTGCCAGCAGCCCCAGCGGGGGGCTAGGCTACGAGCAGTACTTC	CASSPSGGLGYEQYF
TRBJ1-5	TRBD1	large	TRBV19	TGTGCCAGTTCCCAGGGGGCCCAGCCCCAGCATTTT	CASSQGAQPQHF
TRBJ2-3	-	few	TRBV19	TGTGCCAGTAACGGGGGTGGCACAGATACGCAGTATTTT	CASNGGGTDTQYF
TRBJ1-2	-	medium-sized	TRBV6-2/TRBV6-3	TGTGCCAGCAGTTACTCCCCGGACAGCGCCTATGGCTACACCTTC	CASSYSPDSAYGYTF
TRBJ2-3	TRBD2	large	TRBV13	TGTGCCAGCAGCCCACTAGCGGGGACAGATACGCAGTATTTT	CASSPLAGTDTQYF
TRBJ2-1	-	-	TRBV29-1	TGCAGCGTGGGGAGCGGGTCAACCGTAAATGAGCAGTTCTTC	CSVGSGSTVNEQFF
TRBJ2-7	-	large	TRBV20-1	TGCAGTGCTAGAGCCCCTGAGGGGGGCGGGTACGAGCAGTACTTC	CSARAPEGGGYEQYF
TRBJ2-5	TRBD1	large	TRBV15	TGTGCCACCAGCAGAGAGGGACAGAGGGGTCAAGAGACCCAGTACTTC	CATSREGQRGQETQYF
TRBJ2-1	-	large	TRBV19	TGTGCCAGTAGTATTTACGCTTCAGTCGTCTACAATGAGCAGTTCTTC	CASSIYASVVYNEQFF
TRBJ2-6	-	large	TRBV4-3	TGCGCCAGCAGCCAAGAGTTAGGCTCTGGGGCCAACGTCCTGACTTTC	CASSQELGSGANVLTF
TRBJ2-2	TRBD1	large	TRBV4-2	TGTGCCAGCAGCCAAGGGTTTACAGGGGAGCACGGGGAGCTGTTTTTT	CASSQGFTGEHGELFF
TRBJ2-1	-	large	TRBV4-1	TGCGCCAGCAGCCAACGTTCGGGGATTGCCTACAATGAGCAGTTCTTC	CASSQRSGIAYNEQFF
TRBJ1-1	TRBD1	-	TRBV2	TGTGCCAGCAGGTTCCGGGACAGGGGGACTGAAGCTTTCTTT	CASRFRDRGTEAFF
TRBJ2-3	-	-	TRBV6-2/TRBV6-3	TGTGCCAGCGGTTATGTCGGGGGCGTAGGATCAGATACGCAGTATTTT	CASGYVGGVGSDTQYF
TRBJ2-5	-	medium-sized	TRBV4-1	TGCGCCAGCAGCCGACGACTGGAAGAGACCCAGTACTTC	CASSRRLEETQYF
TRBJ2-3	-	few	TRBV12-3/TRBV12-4	TGTGCCAGCAGTTTTAGGGGTTATCTAGATACGCAGTATTTT	CASSFRGYLDTQYF
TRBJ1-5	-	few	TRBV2	TGTGCCAGCAGTTCGACCTTTGATAGCAATCAGCCCCAGCATTTT	CASSSTFDSNQPQHF
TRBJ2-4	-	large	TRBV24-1	TGTGCCACCGCGGACAGCAACGAAAACATTCAGTACTTC	CATADSNENIQYF
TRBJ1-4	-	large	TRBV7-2	TGTGCCAGCAGCCCGGGACGGAACACTATTAATGAAAAACTGTTTTTT	CASSPGRNTINEKLFF
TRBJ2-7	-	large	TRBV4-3	TGCGCCAGCAGCCAAGGCGTAGGGGAGCCCTCCTACGAGCAGTACTTC	CASSQGVGEPSYEQYF
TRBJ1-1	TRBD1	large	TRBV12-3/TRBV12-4	TGTGCCAGTAAGGAGGGGGCGATGGGGACTGAAGCTTTCTTT	CASKEGAMGTEAFF
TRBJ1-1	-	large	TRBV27	TGTGCCAGCAACGACAGATTGAACACTGAAGCTTTCTTT	CASNDRLNTEAFF
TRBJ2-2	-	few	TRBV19	TGTGCCAGTAGTGTCTCCGGGGGCACCGGGGAGCTGTTTTTT	CASSVSGGTGELFF
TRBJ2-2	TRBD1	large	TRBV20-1	TGCAGTGTCCGGGGACAGGGTGACACCGGGGAGCTGTTTTTT	CSVRGQGDTGELFF
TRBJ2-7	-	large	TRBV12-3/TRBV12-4	TGTGCCAGCAGTCCCGGTTTCTCCAAACACTACGAGCAGTACTTC	CASSPGFSKHYEQYF
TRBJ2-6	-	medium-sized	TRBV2	TGTGCCAGCCTGTTGGGCTCTGGGGCCAACGTCCTGACTTTC	CASLLGSGANVLTF
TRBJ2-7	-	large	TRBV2	TGTGCCAGCAAATTTGAGGGTGTGGGCTACGAGCAGTACTTC	CASKFEGVGYEQYF
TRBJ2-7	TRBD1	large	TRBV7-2	TGTGCCAGCAGCCCTCGACAGGGGTGGTACGAGCAGTACTTC	CASSPRQGWYEQYF
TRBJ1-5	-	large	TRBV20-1	TGCAGTGCTACCGGACAAGGGATCCCCCGAGGCAATCAGCCCCAGCATTTT	CSATGQGIPRGNQPQHF
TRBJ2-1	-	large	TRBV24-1	TGTGCCACCAGTGATTGGGGCAATGAGCAGTTCTTC	CATSDWGNEQFF
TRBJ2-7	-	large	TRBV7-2	TGTGCCAGCAGCTTAGAGCTTACAGGCTGGGTCGAGCAGTACTTC	CASSLELTGWVEQYF
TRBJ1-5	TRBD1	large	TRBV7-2	TGTGCCAGCAGCTTAGAGGGGGCCGGAGGTTCTAATCAGCCCCAGCATTTT	CASSLEGAGGSNQPQHF
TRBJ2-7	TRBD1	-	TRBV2	TGTGCATCAAGTCTGATTCAAGGACAGGGGAGGAGGACCTATGAGCAGTACTTC	CASSLIQGQGRRTYEQYF
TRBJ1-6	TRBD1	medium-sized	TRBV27	TGTGCCAGCAGGATACAGGGGAGGGCCTATAATTCACCCCTCCACTTT	CASRIQGRAYNSPLHF
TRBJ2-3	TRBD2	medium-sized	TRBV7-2	TGTGCCAGCAGCACCGGACTAGCGGGGGTCGGTACAGATACGCAGTATTTT	CASSTGLAGVGTDTQYF
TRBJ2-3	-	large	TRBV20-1	TGCAGTGCTACCGAACTGGGTACGCAGTATTTT	CSATELGTQYF
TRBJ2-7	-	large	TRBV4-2	TGTGCCAGCAGCCAAGACCCCCCCTACGAGCAGTACTTC	CASSQDPPYEQYF